This record concerns one T cell receptor beta chain sequence. Its antigen is still unknown. These data originate in a study of early T cells in non-severe SARS-CoV-2 infection. For the study at large: Bulk RNA taken from unsorted whole blood was sequenced, leaving chains unpaired.

J gave up 10 bases and V 3 bases, and 13 bases lay outside the gene matches. The CDR3 runs 16 residues. CDR1 and CDR2 (germline): SGDLS, YYNGEE. Whole-study findings and limits: Reliance on VDJdb matching favored anti-spike CD8 responses; private and CD4 specificities were missed.

Unique molecular identifier tags were affixed to discrete cDNA molecules. Each CDR3 protein is one row after TCRdb ran MiXCR on the 5' RACE reads. The sample contains about 60,000 distinct CDR3 sequences, 20% to 25% of which appear only once. The clonotype originates from an adult who was a healthcare worker with PCR-confirmed SARS-CoV-2 infection or an uninfected control (not recorded which). The chain employs TRBV9 and TRBJ2-1; the match to TRBD2 covers 10 bases. The sequenced sample was whole blood, obtained at baseline. CDR3 region: CASSAGTSALTSEQFF. DNA for the CDR3: TGTGCCAGCAGCGCCGGGACTAGCGCCCTCACATCCGAGCAGTTCTTC.